This passage covers 10 T cell receptor beta chains from one sample sequenced in a study of cytomegalovirus exposure and HLA in healthy donors. Primers: 60 Vbeta forward and 13 Jbeta reverse. Some clones are missing from TCRdb's copy, which holds only in-frame ones; the method was immunoSEQ multiplex PCR. Counted here are some 190,000 clones, around four fifths occurring once; the ten biggest clones make up about 1.8%. The sequenced material came from PBMCs. Receptors were obtained from a man aged 35 to 55 in good health and CMV-seropositive.

The chain recombines TRBV6-6 with TRBJ1-5; possibly TRBD1 for D (6 bases). This CDR3 is built from 16 residues. The V end was cut by 0 bases, the J end by 6 bases, with 15 bases between. The germline gives CDR1 MNHNY, CDR2 SVGAGI (reference sequence). The CDR3 sequence is CASSYSGQRGSQPQHF. The CDR3 nucleotides are TGTGCCAGCAGTTACTCGGGGCAGAGGGGGAGTCAGCCCCAGCATTTT.

This clone was counted between two and nine times. J is TRBJ2-7 and V is TRBV27, with D perhaps matching TRBD1 (6 bases). The CDR3 totals 17 residues. In germline, CDR1 is MNHEY, CDR2 SMNVEV (reference sequence). Trimming removed 7 bases at V and 3 bases at J, with 25 bases between. CDR3 sequence (DNA): TGTGCCAGCATTCCCCGGGCGGCAGGGGCCCCAAACTACGAGCAGTACTTC. As protein: CASIPRAAGAPNYEQYF.

V is TRBV28 and J is TRBJ1-5; D gene unclear. Germline V gene lookup returns CDR1 MDHEN and CDR2 SYDVKM. The CDR3 is made up of 15 amino acids. V was cut by 5 bases and J by 6 bases, with 17 bases left in between. In DNA, the CDR3 is TGTGCCAGCAGTCCCCCCGGGGTTGGTGTTCAGCCCCAGCATTTT. This encodes CASSPPGVGVQPQHF.

This clone was found once. J is TRBJ2-7 and V is TRBV5-1, with 10 bases lining up with TRBD1. Germline assignment: CDR1 SGHRS and CDR2 YFSETQ. The V gene end was trimmed by 4 bases and the J gene end by 3 bases; junction bases not matched to a gene: 4. The CDR3 loop spans 14 amino acids. CDR3 nucleotide sequence: TGCGCCAGCAGCCGGGACAGGGGCGACTACGAGCAGTACTTC. Translating it yields CASSRDRGDYEQYF.

The gene calls are TRBV28 and TRBJ1-4, with D perhaps TRBD1 (5 bases). The CDR3 sequence is 15 residues long. Trimming pared 5 bases from V and 4 bases from J, leaving 14 bases between. CDR1 is MDHEN and CDR2 is SYDVKM in the germline V gene. The CDR3 is CASSPLGGYNEKLFF. DNA for the CDR3: TGTGCCAGCAGTCCTCTCGGGGGGTATAATGAAAAACTGTTTTTT.

The CDR3 protein is CASSAQGSEKLFF. The CDR3 bases are TGCGCCAGCAGCGCCCAGGGGTCTGAAAAACTGTTTTTT. V is TRBV5-1 and J is TRBJ1-4; perhaps TRBD1 as D (6 bases). Germline V gives CDR1 SGHRS, CDR2 YFSETQ. The CDR3 consists of 13 residues. Between the trimmed V and J ends, which lost 4 bases and 7 bases, there was a span of 11 bases.

This clone was found a few times. The junction does not match germline at one end; this may be a read error. The chain joins TRBV7-9 to TRBJ1-3; D uncertain. The CDR3 consists of 17 residues. Germline assignment: CDR1 SEHNR and CDR2 FQNEAQ (reference sequence). The CDR3 sequence is CSSSLGVGGYSGNTIYF. DNA for the CDR3: TGTTCCAGCAGCTTAGGAGTCGGCGGGTACTCTGGAAACACCATATATTTT.

The rearrangement uses TRBV6-1 and TRBJ1-2; 7 bases agree with TRBD1. This CDR3 contains 15 residues. CDR1 and CDR2 (germline): MNHNS, SASEGT. J lost 8 bases, V lost 3 bases, and 12 bases had no gene match. The CDR3 DNA is TGTGCCAGCAGTGACTTCCGGGACAGATCACCCGGCTACACCTTC. This sequence encodes CASSDFRDRSPGYTF.

This clone was seen only a few times. The chain combines TRBV19 with TRBJ1-5, with D possibly TRBD1 on 5 matching bases. Germline V gene sequence: CDR1 LNHDA, CDR2 SQIVND (reference sequence). V was trimmed by 1 base and J by 6 bases, leaving 10 bases between them. CDR3 length: 14 residues. The CDR3 region has the DNA TGTGCCAGTAGTATAGCGGGTCAGGGTCAGCCCCAGCATTTT. It is translated as CASSIAGQGQPQHF.

CDR3 amino acids: CASTEDRGGGYTF. In DNA, the CDR3 is TGTGCCAGCACCGAGGACAGGGGAGGCGGCTACACCTTC. This sequence joins TRBV28 and TRBJ1-2; 9 nucleotides match TRBD1. There are 13 residues in the CDR3. Germline lookup yields CDR1 MDHEN and CDR2 SYDVKM. Losses at the gene ends were 7 bases for V and 8 bases for J; bases not matched to a gene: 8.